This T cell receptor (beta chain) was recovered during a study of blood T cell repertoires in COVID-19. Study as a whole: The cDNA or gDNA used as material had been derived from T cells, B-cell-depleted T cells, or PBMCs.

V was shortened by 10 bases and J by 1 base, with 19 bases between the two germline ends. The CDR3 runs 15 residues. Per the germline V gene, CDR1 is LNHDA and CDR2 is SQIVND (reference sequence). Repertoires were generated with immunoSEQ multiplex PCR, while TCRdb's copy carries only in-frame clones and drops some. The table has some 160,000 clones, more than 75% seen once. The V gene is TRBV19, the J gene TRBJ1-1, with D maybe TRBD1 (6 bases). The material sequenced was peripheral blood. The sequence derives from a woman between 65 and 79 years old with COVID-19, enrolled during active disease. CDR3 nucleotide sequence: TGTGCCACCGCAAACGACAGGCTAGCGAACACTGAAGCTTTCTTT. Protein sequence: CATANDRLANTEAFF.